One and the same sample provided the 8 T cell receptor beta chains below, sequenced in a study of blood T cell repertoires in COVID-19. The assay was immunoSEQ multiplex PCR, and TCRdb's table has in-frame clones only and misses some. This sample has about 83,000 clones, with roughly 80% found just once. Sample: peripheral blood. These receptors came from an elderly woman with acute or convalescent COVID-19.

The chain has TRBV6-5 and TRBJ2-1, with D tentatively TRBD2 (6 bases). Per germline, CDR1 MNHEY and CDR2 SVGAGI. Between the trimmed V and J ends, which lost 2 bases and 5 bases, there was a span of 13 bases. The CDR3 is 15 residues long. This CDR3 is CASSYGGTGDNEQFF. The CDR3 DNA sequence: TGTGCCAGCAGTTACGGGGGGACGGGGGACAATGAGCAGTTCTTC.

This clone was seen once. The chain employs TRBV7-8 and TRBJ1-5; 7 bases agree with TRBD1. Germline values: CDR1 SGHVS, CDR2 FQNEAQ. The CDR3 totals 15 residues. The junction had 8 bases not matched to a gene; V was cut back by 5 bases and J by 4 bases. CDR3 sequence: CASSPVGTDNQPQHF. The CDR3 region has the DNA TGTGCCAGCAGCCCGGTCGGGACAGATAATCAGCCCCAGCATTTT.

V usage is TRBV7-9 and J usage is TRBJ2-3; D is undetermined. With 0 bases removed from V and 2 bases from J, the gap between germline ends came to 3 bases. The CDR3 contains 13 residues. The germline V gene encodes CDR1 SEHNR and CDR2 FQNEAQ (reference sequence). The CDR3 DNA reads as TGTGCCAGCAGCTTAGCCCTCACAGATACGCAGTATTTT. Its protein product is CASSLALTDTQYF.

The CDR3 DNA reads TGCAGCGTTGAAGATCAAGAGAGTCCGGGCTACACCTTC. As protein: CSVEDQESPGYTF. The J gene is TRBJ1-2, the V gene TRBV29-1; D is ambiguous. Trimming cost V 0 bases and J 8 bases, with 13 bases left between them. CDR1 SQVTM and CDR2 ANQGSEA come from the germline V gene. The CDR3 runs 13 residues.

The chain combines TRBV3-1 (or the pseudogene TRBV3-2) with TRBJ2-3, with D possibly TRBD1 on 5 matching bases. The CDR3 spans 14 residues. Germline assignment: CDR1 LGHDT and CDR2 YNNKEL (reference sequence). V lost 3 bases, J lost 3 bases, and 10 bases lay in between. Written as DNA, the CDR3 is TGTGCCAGCAGCCACCTTGACAGAACAGATACGCAGTATTTT. It encodes CASSHLDRTDTQYF.

This chain links TRBV12-3 or TRBV12-4 with TRBJ1-1, with D tentatively TRBD1 (6 bases). The CDR3 has 13 amino acids. V was pared by 11 bases and J by 0 bases, with 13 bases between. The CDR3 loop is CASGARLNTEAFF. DNA for the CDR3: TGTGCCTCAGGGGCGCGGCTGAACACTGAAGCTTTCTTT.

Only a few counts were recorded for this clone. The V call is TRBV6-2 or TRBV6-3, the J call TRBJ1-1; TRBD1 is a possible D gene (5 bases). This CDR3 has 14 amino acids. The germline V and J ends were trimmed by 5 bases and 1 base, with 11 bases remaining between them. CDR1 and CDR2 (germline): MNHEY, SVGEGT. CDR3 nucleotides: TGTGCCAGCAGTATTAGACAGACGAACACTGAAGCTTTCTTT. Translation: CASSIRQTNTEAFF.

The count of this clone is one. V is TRBV2 and J is TRBJ1-1; 7 bases are a match to TRBD1. Germline CDR1 SNHLY, CDR2 FYNNEI. CDR3 length: 15 residues. V lost 4 bases, J lost 4 bases, and 9 bases stayed unmatched. The CDR3 is CASSVLQGPLTEAFF. The CDR3 region has the DNA TGTGCCAGCAGTGTCCTACAGGGGCCCCTCACTGAAGCTTTCTTT.